This T cell receptor beta chain was obtained from a study of shared clonotypes between healthy human individuals. Study-wide background: Per-donor plates numbered three CD4 naive, three CD4 memory, two CD8 naive and one CD8 memory.

Overall study findings and caveats: Clonotypes which were not shared had lower generation probabilities than clonotypes that all four donors shared.

On this clone: The antigen is not known.

Using immunoSEQ multiplex PCR, the repertoire was profiled, and TCRdb retains in-frame clones only, with some absent. The table has around 2,000,000 clones, roughly 94% seen once. This CDR3 has 13 residues. Germline-derived CDR1 and CDR2 are GTSNPN and SVGIG (reference sequence). Trimming at V came to 0 bases and at J to 6 bases, leaving 5 bases not matched to a gene. Sequenced material: naive CD4+ T cells sorted from blood. Indicated subset: CD45RA+ positively selected. This receptor was taken from a man aged 18 to 29 in good health. The genes are TRBV30 and TRBJ2-7, with 7 bases fitting TRBD1. CDR3 sequence (DNA): TGTGCCTGGAGTGTTGAGGGGGCGGGCGAGCAGTACTTC. This translates into CAWSVEGAGEQYF. The whole variable domain, remainder taken from reference TRBV30 and TRBJ2-7, is SQTIHQWPATLVQPVGSPLSLECTVEGTSNPNLYWYRQAAGRGLQLLFYSVGIGQISSEVPQNLSASRPQDRQFILSSKKLLLSDSGFYLCAWSVEGAGEQYFGPGTRLTVT.